This entry features one TCR delta chain sequence. The data were taken from a study of gamma-delta chains in newborns, infants, children. In the study overall: Polyclonal expansion of innate γδ T cells after birth follows microbial exposure.

The V gene lost 4 bases and the J gene lost 0 bases, with 21 bases spanning the gap. The germline gives CDR1 TVYSNPD, CDR2 GDNSRS (reference sequence). The CDR3 totals 16 residues. TCRdb processed the reads again with the CATT caller. The sample lists some 5,000 delta-chain clones, around 5% seen once, with 10% to 11% in the top ten. This clonotype originated in a child who was a newborn, infant or young child, either healthy, febrile or measles-vaccinated (not recorded which). The sample consisted of blood. The V and J genes are TRDV3 and TRDJ1, with D perhaps matching TRDD2 (5 bases). This CDR3 is CASEPSWRKYTDKLIF. CDR3 bases: TGTGCCTCCGAGCCTTCTTGGCGAAAGTACACCGATAAACTCATCTTT. Drawing the rest from reference TRDV3 and TRDJ1, the complete variable domain is CDKVTQSSPDQTVASGSEVVLLCTYDTVYSNPDLFWYRIRPDYSFQFVFYGDNSRSEGADFTQGRFSVKHILTQKAFHLVISPVRTEDSATYYCASEPSWRKYTDKLIFGKGTRVTVEP.